The 28 T cell receptor beta chains below come from one sample, sequenced in a study of cytomegalovirus exposure and HLA in healthy donors. Primers for the PCR totalled 60 Vbeta and 13 Jbeta. Data came from immunoSEQ multiplex PCR; TCRdb stores just in-frame clones and leaves some out. The data contain under 200,000 clones, under 70% of them singletons. The sample comprised PBMCs. The source is a woman aged 40 to 50 in good health and CMV-seropositive.

This clone was detected a few times. The chain recombines TRBV28 with TRBJ2-3, with TRBD1 matching 8 bases. This CDR3 has 16 amino acids. V trimming: 4 bases; J trimming: 5 bases; junction bases outside the gene matches: 11. Per germline, CDR1 MDHEN and CDR2 SYDVKM. CDR3 amino acids: CASSSPQQGGRDTQYF. DNA of the CDR3: TGTGCCAGCAGTTCCCCCCAACAGGGGGGTCGAGATACGCAGTATTTT.

J is TRBJ2-1 and V is TRBV7-9, with 14 bases identical to TRBD2. Germline CDR1 is SEHNR and CDR2 is FQNEAQ (reference sequence). Trimming took 3 bases from V and 2 from J; bases not matched to a gene: 0. The CDR3 has 16 amino acids. The CDR3 region is CASSLGLAGAYNEQFF. For the CDR3, the DNA is TGTGCCAGCAGCTTGGGACTAGCGGGAGCCTACAATGAGCAGTTCTTC.

The chain uses TRBV27 and TRBJ2-7, with D perhaps TRBD1 (5 bases). Germline loops: CDR1 MNHEY, CDR2 SMNVEV (reference sequence). The CDR3 length is 14 residues. The ends were cut back, 6 bases at V and 6 bases at J, with 18 bases in the middle. CDR3 in amino acids: CASSFRGGATEQYF. For the CDR3, the DNA is TGTGCCAGCAGCTTTAGAGGTGGGGCTACCGAGCAGTACTTC.

This clone has just one count. The gene calls are TRBV5-1 and TRBJ2-5; tentative D call: TRBD2 (5 bases). Trimming stripped 4 bases from V and 3 bases from J, with 10 bases between. The CDR3 is 13 residues long. Germline V CDR1 and CDR2: SGHRS, YFSETQ. The CDR3 coding sequence is TGCGCCAGCAGCCCCAGAGGGAAAGAGACCCAGTACTTC. It is translated as CASSPRGKETQYF.

The rearrangement links TRBV18 to TRBJ1-1, with D possibly being TRBD1 (6 bases). CDR3 length: 14 amino acids. Germline CDR1 KGHSH, CDR2 LQKENI. Trimming shortened V by 3 bases and J by 7 bases, and 15 bases separated the two germline ends. This CDR3 is CASSPVGARGEAFF. As DNA, the CDR3 is TGTGCCAGCTCACCCGTGGGGGCTCGGGGTGAAGCTTTCTTT.

J is TRBJ1-4 and V is TRBV5-4, with D tentatively TRBD1 (5 bases). This CDR3 is 14 amino acids long. V lost 0 bases to trimming and J lost 4 bases, with 7 bases between them. The V gene's germline CDR1 is SGHNT and CDR2 YYREEE (reference sequence). CDR3 amino acids: CASSLGGLNEKLFF. The CDR3 DNA sequence: TGTGCCAGCAGCTTGGGGGGACTTAATGAAAAACTGTTTTTT.

In its sample, this clone was seen once. The rearrangement links TRBV29-1 to TRBJ1-2; 8 positions match TRBD1. With V trimmed by 1 base and J by 5 bases, 6 bases remained unmatched. This CDR3 is built from 14 residues. Germline assignment: CDR1 SQVTM and CDR2 ANQGSEA. CDR3 coding DNA: TGCAGCGTTGAAGCAGGGGGCTTATCATATGGCTACACCTTC. This sequence encodes CSVEAGGLSYGYTF.

Note on this clone: One end of the junction is discordant with germline, which a read error may explain. The chain links TRBV4-3 to TRBJ1-2, with unresolved D. The length of the CDR3 is 15 residues. CDR1 LGHNA and CDR2 YSLEER come from the germline V gene. Here the CDR3 reads CASSQVHYTNYGYPF. Written as DNA, the CDR3 is TGCGCCAGCAGCCAAGTTCACTACACTAACTATGGCTACCCCTTC.

The chain recombines TRBV6-5 with TRBJ2-2; D not certain. This CDR3 spans 15 amino acids. Germline-derived CDR1 and CDR2 are MNHEY and SVGAGI. V was trimmed by 0 bases and J by 7 bases, leaving 12 bases between them. CDR3 sequence: CASSYSPLDSGELFF. DNA for the CDR3: TGTGCCAGCAGTTACTCCCCCCTTGATAGCGGGGAGCTGTTTTTT.

The rearrangement uses TRBV7-9 and TRBJ2-3; 7 positions match TRBD1. This CDR3 contains 12 residues. Trimming cost V 11 bases and J 7 bases; bases outside gene matches: 9. Germline V CDR1 and CDR2: SEHNR, FQNEAQ (reference sequence). CDR3 bases: TGTGCCGGCACTAGGGGGCCGAATACGCAGTATTTT. Protein product: CAGTRGPNTQYF.

The count of this clone is one. The V call is TRBV28, the J call TRBJ2-4, with a weak D call TRBD1 (5 bases). Germline V gives CDR1 MDHEN, CDR2 SYDVKM. The CDR3 runs 14 residues. Trimming left V 6 bases short and J 1 base short, with 10 bases between. CDR3 bases: TGTGCCAGCAGGGGGCTGGAGGCCAAAAACATTCAGTACTTC. Translated: CASRGLEAKNIQYF.

In regard to this clone: Its ends do not fully match the called genes, so a read error is possible. The J gene is TRBJ1-6, the V gene TRBV9, with no clear D. The germline gives CDR1 SGDLS, CDR2 YYNGEE. CDR3 length: 17 residues. The CDR3 region is CASSVNRAQSYNSPLNF. The DNA of the CDR3 is TGTGCCAGCAGCGTAAACAGAGCACAGTCCTATAATTCACCCCTCAACTTT.

This clone was detected a few times. V and J are TRBV27 and TRBJ2-3; D is undetermined. Per the germline V gene, CDR1 is MNHEY and CDR2 is SMNVEV (reference sequence). Trimming stripped 3 bases from V and 2 bases from J, with 9 bases between. There are 14 residues in the CDR3. The CDR3 coding sequence is TGTGCCAGCAGTTTCTCGCGATTCACAGATACGCAGTATTTT. Its protein is CASSFSRFTDTQYF.

This rearrangement joins TRBV18 to TRBJ1-2; TRBD1 matches 7 bases. Germline loops: CDR1 KGHSH, CDR2 LQKENI. CDR3 length: 14 residues. V lost 2 bases and J lost 6; bases outside the gene matches: 6. The CDR3 protein is CASSPRQGKDGYTF. The CDR3, as DNA: TGTGCCAGCTCACCAAGACAGGGAAAGGATGGCTACACCTTC.

Of note for this clone: The junction differs from germline at one of its ends, possibly a read error. The J gene is TRBJ1-2, the V gene TRBV4-3; 9 bases line up with TRBD1. CDR3 length: 14 amino acids. The germline V gene has CDR1 LGHNA and CDR2 YSLEER. The CDR3 spells CASSQSRQGETYPF. DNA of the CDR3: TGCGCCAGCAGCCAATCCCGACAGGGGGAGACCTACCCCTTC.

This chain connects TRBV14 to TRBJ2-1; D remains ambiguous. This CDR3 is built from 16 residues. CDR1 and CDR2 (germline): SGHDN, FVKESK. Trimming removed 0 bases from V and 2 bases from J, with 11 bases in between. In DNA form, the CDR3 reads TGTGCCAGCAGCCAAGATCGACTCCGGGCCTACAATGAGCAGTTCTTC. Translation: CASSQDRLRAYNEQFF.

This clone was picked up a small number of times. The chain employs TRBV2 and TRBJ2-3, with D perhaps matching TRBD2 (5 bases). The CDR3 covers 16 residues. The germline CDR1 and CDR2 sequences are SNHLY and FYNNEI. The V end was cut by 1 base, the J end by 4 bases, with 15 bases between. The CDR3 sequence is CASSEGGLGAADTQYF. The CDR3 region has the DNA TGTGCCAGCAGTGAAGGCGGGTTAGGAGCGGCAGATACGCAGTATTTT.

The gene calls are TRBV4-1 and TRBJ2-2, with 8 nucleotides matching TRBD2. The V segment lost 0 bases and the J segment 5 bases; nucleotides outside the gene matches: 8. CDR3 length: 17 residues. CDR1 and CDR2 (germline): MGHRA, YSYEKL. The CDR3 DNA sequence: TGCGCCAGCAGCCAAGAAGCCGGGGGGGCCGGGACCGGGGAGCTGTTTTTT. This sequence encodes CASSQEAGGAGTGELFF.

This clone was found once. V gene TRBV6-6 combines with J gene TRBJ1-3; D gene unclear. Trimming removed 8 bases at V and 1 base at J, with 12 bases between. Germline loops: CDR1 MNHNY, CDR2 SVGAGI (reference sequence). The CDR3 runs to 14 residues. CDR3 DNA sequence: TGTGCCAGCGCGAGGTCCACTTCTGGAAACACCATATATTTT. This codes for CASARSTSGNTIYF.

The chain couples TRBV25-1 to TRBJ2-3; a possible D gene is TRBD1 (6 bases). This CDR3 spans 15 amino acids. V gave up 5 bases and J gave up 2 bases, with 14 bases separating them. Germline V CDR1 and CDR2: MGHDK, SYGVNS. The CDR3 reads CASSNFAGVTDTQYF. The CDR3 DNA is TGTGCCAGCAGTAATTTCGCAGGGGTCACAGATACGCAGTATTTT.

The chain couples TRBV4-2 to TRBJ1-2; TRBD1 matches at 10 bases. Trimming took 3 bases from V and 8 from J; bases not matched to a gene: 9. Germline V gene data show CDR1 as LGHNA and CDR2 as YNFKEQ. The CDR3 runs 15 residues. CDR3 sequence (DNA): TGTGCCAGCAGCCACAGGGACAGGGGAATAGGCGGCTACACCTTC. Its protein product is CASSHRDRGIGGYTF.

The genes are TRBV6-5 and TRBJ2-7, with D hard to call. This CDR3 contains 14 residues. Per germline, CDR1 MNHEY and CDR2 SVGAGI. V lost 10 bases to trimming and J lost 3 bases, with 19 bases between them. CDR3 region: CATHSETRGYEQYF. The CDR3, as DNA: TGTGCCACCCACTCGGAGACCCGAGGCTACGAGCAGTACTTC.

In its sample, this clone was seen once. The chain has TRBV19 and TRBJ1-2; D is unclear. V lost 4 bases to trimming and J lost 4 bases, with 13 bases between them. CDR1 and CDR2 (germline): LNHDA, SQIVND (reference sequence). The CDR3 spans 14 residues. The chain's CDR3 is CASSTPGQAYGYTF. As DNA, the CDR3 is TGTGCCAGTAGTACCCCTGGGCAGGCCTATGGCTACACCTTC.

J is TRBJ1-2 and V is TRBV27; 9 bases fit TRBD1. CDR1 and CDR2 from the germline V gene are MNHEY and SMNVEV (reference sequence). Unmatched junction bases numbered 9, after V lost 3 bases and J lost 7 bases. The CDR3 contains 15 residues. The CDR3 region has the DNA TGTGCCAGCAGTTTCACCGGGACAGGGTTAGGTGGCTACACCTTC. This translates into CASSFTGTGLGGYTF.

This rearrangement joins TRBV4-3 to TRBJ1-1, with 7 bases lining up with TRBD1. CDR1 LGHNA and CDR2 YSLEER come from the germline V gene. V dropped 1 base and J dropped 0; count of bases not matched to a gene: 5. This CDR3 contains 16 residues. DNA of the CDR3: TGCGCCAGCAGCCAAGCCCGGGACAGAGTGAACACTGAAGCTTTCTTT. Protein product: CASSQARDRVNTEAFF.

This chain uses TRBV5-4 with TRBJ2-5; 8 nucleotides align to TRBD2. The CDR3 is 16 residues long. Germline V gene sequence: CDR1 SGHNT, CDR2 YYREEE (reference sequence). V shed 3 bases, J shed 4 bases, and the junction held 11 bases outside the gene matches. The CDR3 sequence is CASSSSLAAGGETQYF. The CDR3 nucleotides read TGTGCCAGCAGCTCAAGTCTAGCGGCGGGAGGAGAGACCCAGTACTTC.

This clone was seen a handful of times. The gene calls are TRBV5-1 and TRBJ2-7; the match to TRBD1 covers 9 bases. The CDR3 has 15 amino acids. Germline V lookup: CDR1 SGHRS, CDR2 YFSETQ. V trimming: 0 bases; J trimming: 2 bases; junction bases outside the gene matches: 3. The CDR3 sequence is CASSLGDRDTYEQYF. CDR3 coding DNA: TGCGCCAGCAGCTTGGGGGACAGGGATACCTACGAGCAGTACTTC.

The chain couples TRBV4-3 to TRBJ2-1; TRBD2 might be the D (5 bases). Looked up from germline, CDR1 is LGHNA and CDR2 is YSLEER. The length of the CDR3 is 16 residues. V lost 0 bases and J lost 1, with 10 bases in between. The CDR3 DNA reads TGCGCCAGCAGCCAAGAGACCGGGATTTCCTACAATGAGCAGTTCTTC. It codes for CASSQETGISYNEQFF.